These T cell receptor beta chains were read from a single sample in a study of blood T cell repertoires in COVID-19. Profiling relied on immunoSEQ multiplex PCR, and the TCRdb table lists in-frame clones only, not all of them. The sample shows around 330,000 clones, around 87% of them seen only once. Source material: peripheral blood. The receptors were sampled from a woman aged 45-60 years with active or convalescent COVID-19. Each CDR3 is given with its conserved first and last residue. The D gene is left open where the match is weak. Clone size is given for some rows only: seen once, a few or many times, or a class if the clone is expanded.

NA,TRBJ2-2,NA,TRBV5-1,TGCGCCAGCAGCTTGTGGCTAGTCGGGAACACCGGGGAGCTGTTTTTT,CASSLWLVGNTGELFF
NA,TRBJ1-1,NA,TRBV19,TGTGCCAGTACCCAACCAGGACTGAGCACTGAAGCTTTCTTT,CASTQPGLSTEAFF
TRBD1,TRBJ2-5,NA,TRBV6-1,TGTGCCAGCAGTGAAAGCCCCAGGGGGCGCGGGCTTCTAGAGACCCAGTACTTC,CASSESPRGRGLLETQYF
NA,TRBJ2-7,NA,TRBV20-1,TGCAGTGCTAGTCGCGAGGAGACGCGCGAGCAGTACTTC,CSASREETREQYF
TRBD2,TRBJ2-7,NA,TRBV7-2,TGTGCCAGCAGCTTAGTTGCGATAGCGGGAATCTATAGCTACGAGCAGTACTTC,CASSLVAIAGIYSYEQYF
NA,TRBJ2-5,NA,TRBV21-1,TGTGCCAGCAGCAAACGGGGGGCACCTCAGGCCCAGTACTTC,CASSKRGAPQAQYF
TRBD2,TRBJ2-1,few,TRBV7-7,TGTGCTAGCAGCCGCGGGAGGGACGGATACAATGAGCAGTTCTTC,CASSRGRDGYNEQFF
TRBD1,TRBJ1-1,NA,TRBV15,TGTGCCACCAGCAGAGATCGGACAGGGGGAGCAACTGAAGCTTTCTTT,CATSRDRTGGATEAFF
NA,TRBJ1-1,NA,TRBV27,TGTGCCAGCAGGCCCTCTGGACAGTGGAACACTGAAGCTTTCTTT,CASRPSGQWNTEAFF
NA,TRBJ1-5,NA,TRBV28,TGTGCCAGCAGTCCTTCGCGGGGCCGGGCCCGGGATCAGCCCCAGCATTTT,CASSPSRGRARDQPQHF
NA,TRBJ2-1,NA,TRBV15,TGTGCCACCAGCAGAGATCAGGGGCGGGGGAGCTCCTACAATGAGCAGTTCTTC,CATSRDQGRGSSYNEQFF
NA,TRBJ2-1,few,TRBV2,TGTGCCAGCAGGATCCCCACGCGGGGGCCCAATGAGCAGTTCTTC,CASRIPTRGPNEQFF
NA,TRBJ1-2,NA,TRBV7-2,TGTGCCAGCAGCTTAGCGCGACGTCAGGGAAGCTATGGCTACACCTTC,CASSLARRQGSYGYTF
TRBD2,TRBJ2-2,NA,TRBV3-1/TRBV3-2,TGTGCCAGCAGCCTTGGCGGGGGGGCCACCGGGGAGCTGTTTTTT,CASSLGGGATGELFF
NA,TRBJ1-2,NA,TRBV24-1,TGTGCCACCAGTGATTCAAACTATGGCTACACCTTC,CATSDSNYGYTF
NA,TRBJ1-1,NA,TRBV19,TGTGCCAGTAAAGATGTCAGGGAAACTGAAGCTTTCTTT,CASKDVRETEAFF
TRBD1,TRBJ2-2,few,TRBV6-6,TGTGCCAGCAGCTTTACAGGGGGCGTATTGAGCGGGGAGCTGTTTTTT,CASSFTGGVLSGELFF
TRBD1,TRBJ2-7,NA,TRBV2,TGTGCCAGCAGCGGAGACAGGGGCTACGAGCAGTACTTC,CASSGDRGYEQYF
NA,TRBJ2-5,NA,TRBV5-1,TGCGCCAGCAGCTTGGACAGTCAACAAGAGACCCAGTACTTC,CASSLDSQQETQYF
NA,TRBJ2-7,NA,TRBV5-6,TGTGCCAGCAGCTTGGGCCCCTACGGACGGGGCTCCTACGAGCAGTACTTC,CASSLGPYGRGSYEQYF
NA,TRBJ2-1,NA,TRBV7-3,TGTGCCAGCAGCCCAGGGTCCTACAATGAGCAGTTCTTC,CASSPGSYNEQFF
NA,TRBJ1-2,NA,TRBV4-1,TGCGCCAGCAGCCAAGTTTGGACAGCAACACCCTATGGCTACACCTTC,CASSQVWTATPYGYTF
NA,TRBJ2-7,NA,TRBV29-1,TGCAGCGTTGGGCGGGCTATCGGGGAGCAGTACTTC,CSVGRAIGEQYF
TRBD1,TRBJ2-7,NA,TRBV5-4,TGTGCCAGCAGCTTCTCGGGACAGAAGAGCTACGAGCAGTACTTC,CASSFSGQKSYEQYF
TRBD2,TRBJ2-1,NA,TRBV7-6,TGTGCCAGCAGCTCGGGACTAGCGGGAGCTGGTAATGAGCAGTTCTTC,CASSSGLAGAGNEQFF
NA,TRBJ2-2,NA,TRBV7-2,TGTGCCAGCAGCTTACGGGGTGCAAGGGAGCTGTTTTTT,CASSLRGARELFF
TRBD2,TRBJ2-1,NA,TRBV7-6,TGTGCCAGCGGGGGGACTAGCGGGAGCTACAATGAGCAGTTCTTC,CASGGTSGSYNEQFF
NA,TRBJ1-1,NA,TRBV11-3,TGTGCCAGCAGCTTCAGGGGGAACACTGAAGCTTTCTTT,CASSFRGNTEAFF
TRBD1,TRBJ1-5,NA,TRBV19,TGTGCCAGTAGTATCCGGGACAGGTATAATCAGCCCCAGCATTTT,CASSIRDRYNQPQHF
TRBD1,TRBJ2-7,NA,TRBV11-2,TGTGCCAGCAGCTGGGAGCCGGGACAGATCTACGAGCAGTACTTC,CASSWEPGQIYEQYF
NA,TRBJ1-6,NA,TRBV18,TGTGCCAGCTCACTATCTGGACAGATTAATTCACCCCTCCACTTT,CASSLSGQINSPLHF
NA,TRBJ1-1,NA,TRBV6-5,TGTGCCAGCAGTATATCGACAGTAAACACTGAAGCTTTCTTT,CASSISTVNTEAFF
TRBD1,TRBJ2-6,NA,TRBV11-2,TGTGCCAGCAGCCTGATAGGGGGCGGCCGTGAAAGGGCCAACGTCCTGACTTTC,CASSLIGGGRERANVLTF
NA,TRBJ2-7,NA,TRBV19,TGTGCCAGTAGTATGGGCTTTCAATCCTACGAGCAGTACTTC,CASSMGFQSYEQYF
NA,TRBJ2-1,once,TRBV29-1,TGCAGCGTTGAAGTCGGGACCGGAGGGGCCTACAATGAGCAGTTCTTC,CSVEVGTGGAYNEQFF
TRBD2,TRBJ2-1,NA,TRBV4-3,TGCGCCAGCAGCCAAGATACCGGACTAGCGAGGAATGAGCAGTTCTTC,CASSQDTGLARNEQFF
NA,TRBJ1-5,once,TRBV19,TGTGCCAGTAGTATTGGGATGGCCGGGGGCAATCAGCCCCAGCATTTT,CASSIGMAGGNQPQHF
TRBD1,TRBJ1-2,many,TRBV5-1,TGCGCCAGCAGCGCCGGTGGGACCTCGGGACAGGGGATCTACACCTTC,CASSAGGTSGQGIYTF
NA,TRBJ1-1,NA,TRBV28,TGTGCCAGCAGTTTTTCAGGGTCGAACACTGAAGCTTTCTTT,CASSFSGSNTEAFF
TRBD1,TRBJ1-2,NA,TRBV6-4,TGTGCCAGCAGCCGGGACAGGACGAACTATGGCTACACCTTC,CASSRDRTNYGYTF
NA,TRBJ1-2,NA,TRBV9,TGTGCCAGCAGCGCTTCACAGGGAAGCTATGGCTACACCTTC,CASSASQGSYGYTF
NA,TRBJ2-6,NA,TRBV14,TGTGCCAGCAGCCAAGGGTCAGCTGGGGCCAACGTCCTGACTTTC,CASSQGSAGANVLTF
TRBD1,TRBJ2-3,NA,TRBV28,TGTGCCAGCAGTGCACCGGGACAGGGGGCCCAGACGCAGTATTTT,CASSAPGQGAQTQYF
NA,TRBJ2-1,once,TRBV30,TGTGCCTGGAGTGTAAGAGGAGTTTTATACAATGAGCAGTTCTTC,CAWSVRGVLYNEQFF
NA,TRBJ2-3,NA,TRBV11-2,TGTGCCAGCAGCTTAGTGGCTAGCGGCACAGATACGCAGTATTTT,CASSLVASGTDTQYF
NA,TRBJ1-1,NA,TRBV9,TGTGCCAGCAGCGATACCACTGCAAGATTAGACACTGAAGCTTTCTTT,CASSDTTARLDTEAFF
NA,TRBJ1-6,NA,TRBV27,TGTGCCAGCAGTTCCGGACATCGTAATTCACCCCTCCACTTT,CASSSGHRNSPLHF
NA,TRBJ1-2,NA,TRBV12-3/TRBV12-4,TGTGCCAGCACAAATCCCAGGGACTATGGCTACACCTTC,CASTNPRDYGYTF
NA,TRBJ1-1,NA,TRBV4-3,TGCGCCAGCAGCCTAGGGGGAAGCGGCACTGAAGCTTTCTTT,CASSLGGSGTEAFF
NA,TRBJ2-2,NA,TRBV30,TGTGCCTGGAGTGCAATTTCCGGGAACACCGGGGAGCTGTTTTTT,CAWSAISGNTGELFF
TRBD1,TRBJ1-6,few,TRBV30,TGTGCCTGGAGTGTACCCGGGACAGGGAACTCACCCCTCCACTTT,CAWSVPGTGNSPLHF
TRBD2,TRBJ2-3,NA,TRBV19,TGTGCCAGTAGTACTAGCGGAGATACGCAGTATTTT,CASSTSGDTQYF
TRBD1,TRBJ1-5,NA,TRBV15,TGTGCCACCAGACGGGACAGGGGCAATCAGCCCCAGCATTTT,CATRRDRGNQPQHF